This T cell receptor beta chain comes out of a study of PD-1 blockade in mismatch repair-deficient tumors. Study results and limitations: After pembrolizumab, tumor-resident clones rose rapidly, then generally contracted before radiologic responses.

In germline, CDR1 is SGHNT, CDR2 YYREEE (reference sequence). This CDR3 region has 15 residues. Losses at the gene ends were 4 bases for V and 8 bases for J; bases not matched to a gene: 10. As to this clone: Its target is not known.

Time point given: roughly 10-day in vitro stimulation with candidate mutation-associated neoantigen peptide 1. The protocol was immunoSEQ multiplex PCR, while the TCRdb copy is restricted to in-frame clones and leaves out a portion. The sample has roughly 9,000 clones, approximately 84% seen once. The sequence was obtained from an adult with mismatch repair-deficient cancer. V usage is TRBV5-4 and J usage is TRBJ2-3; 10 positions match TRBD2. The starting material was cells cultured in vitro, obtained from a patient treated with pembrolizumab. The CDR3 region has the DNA TGTGCCAGCAGCCGTCTAGCGGGAGATCGCGGTACGCAGTATTTT. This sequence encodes CASSRLAGDRGTQYF.